The text below deals with one T cell receptor (beta chain). Its antigen remains unidentified. This entry belongs to a study of T cell repertoires in cytomegalovirus infection. Study at large: CMV infection together with matching HLA type was indicated by public TCR beta signatures.

Germline CDR1 is KGHDR and CDR2 is SFDVKD. This CDR3 spans 15 amino acids. The V and J ends lost 4 bases and 1 base respectively, with 12 bases between them. TCRdb reprocessed the reads via MiXCR and lists one record per CDR3 protein. In the table there are 900,000 to 950,000 distinct CDR3 sequences, 25% to 40% of which are singletons. The starting material was cultured CD8+ T cells from PBMCs, obtained from culture after CMV antigen stimulation. The clonotype was recovered from a human donor in good health (CMV status not recorded). Some clones in this sample may be carry-over from other donors' samples. The chain has TRBV24-1 and TRBJ1-1; D is possibly TRBD1 (6 bases). The CDR3 DNA reads as TGTGCCACCAGTGACTGTTGGACAGCGAACACTGAAGCTTTCTTT. Residues: CATSDCWTANTEAFF.